This T cell receptor (beta chain) was identified in a study of regulatory T cells in long-lasting Graves disease. As for the study in general: The definition of persistent Graves' disease was over 5 years of antithyroid drugs with positive TSH receptor antibodies.

Points from the study as a whole: With a few thousand shared public clonotypes, persistent patients exceeded new patients, who shared about a thousand. TCR diversity was lower in persistent than newly diagnosed Graves' disease.

Investigators prepared the TCR beta libraries by applying iRepertoire HTBI primers and Arm-PCR of CDR3 regions. TCRdb re-called the multiplex PCR reads through MiXCR, storing one row per CDR3 protein. The repertoire holds 400,000 to 500,000 distinct CDR3 sequences, 21% seen once, with 13% to 15% in the top ten. The V gene's germline CDR1 is SGHRS and CDR2 YFSETQ. The CDR3 contains 15 residues. Trimming took 1 base from V and 0 from J, leaving 11 bases between them. This clonotype has more than one count but fewer than ten. Its antigen remains unknown. The sample's time point: persistent/refractory GD, antithyroid drugs over 5 years with positive TRAb. The TCR library was made from RNA that had been extracted from PBMCs in TRIzol.

Sequencing was performed on peripheral blood mononuclear cells (PBMCs), taken when the disease was refractory, from a patient treated with antithyroid drugs. The rearrangement links TRBV5-1 to TRBJ2-7; no clear D. The sequence was obtained from a female donor with Graves disease. CDR3 bases: TGCGCCAGCAGCTTGTTGTGGGATAGCTCCTACGAGCAGTACTTC. Its protein product is CASSLLWDSSYEQYF.